These T cell receptor beta chains were read from a single sample in a study of sequential checkpoint blockade in melanoma. The method was immunoSEQ multiplex PCR; TCRdb's version includes in-frame clones alone and lacks a portion of them. This repertoire shows some 9,300 clones, roughly 77% found once; its top ten account for around 10%. The sequenced sample was CD8+ T cells sorted from blood (inferred from file names), obtained from a patient given nivolumab and ipilimumab in sequence. These receptors were obtained from a human donor with melanoma. CDR3s include the opening cysteine and the closing phenylalanine or tryptophan. D genes are given only for firm matches. Clone size is shown for a subset of rows, as once, few, many or a class of expanded clone.

>NA|TRBJ2-2|TRBD2|TRBV7-7
TGTGCTAGCAGCTTAGGAGGAGAGGGAGCGGGAGAAGTAAAGACCGGGGAGCTGTTTTTT
CASSLGGEGAGEVKTGELFF
>large|TRBJ2-7|TRBD1|TRBV28
TGTGCCAGCAGTTTATCCCCGGGACAGGGGTACGAGCAGTACTTC
CASSLSPGQGYEQYF
>NA|TRBJ2-7|TRBD1|TRBV19
TGTGCCAGTAGTATAGAGACAGGGGGCTGGAACGAGCAGTACTTC
CASSIETGGWNEQYF
>once|TRBJ1-5|NA|TRBV5-6
TGTGCCAGCAGCTTGCGGAGCAATCAGCCCCAGCATTTT
CASSLRSNQPQHF
>once|TRBJ2-7|NA|TRBV6-5
TGTGCCAGCAGTTATTCCACAGAGTCCTACGAGCAGTACTTC
CASSYSTESYEQYF
>NA|TRBJ2-7|NA|TRBV6-5
TGTGCCAGCAGACCCCCCAGCTCCTACGAGCAGTACTTC
CASRPPSSYEQYF
>NA|TRBJ2-6|NA|TRBV14
TGTGCCAGCAGCCAGGGCTCCGGGGCCAACGTCCTGACTTTC
CASSQGSGANVLTF
>NA|TRBJ2-1|TRBD2|TRBV15
TGTGCCACCAGCCCCATCTACGGGAGGGCCTGGTACAATGAGCAGTTCTTC
CATSPIYGRAWYNEQFF
>NA|TRBJ2-7|TRBD2|TRBV27
TGTGCCAGCAGTTCCGGACTAGCGGGACCCTACGAGCAGTACTTC
CASSSGLAGPYEQYF
>NA|TRBJ2-1|TRBD2|TRBV18
TGTGCCAGCTCGCTCCCCAAAGGAGCGGGAGGGCCGGGCAATGAGCAGTTCTTC
CASSLPKGAGGPGNEQFF
>medium-sized|TRBJ1-5|NA|TRBV14
TGTGCCAGCAGCCAAGGTGGCTATCAGCCCCAGCATTTT
CASSQGGYQPQHF
>NA|TRBJ2-3|NA|TRBV6-5
TGTGCCAGCAGTTCCTCCTTCCCCCCCACAGATACGCAGTATTTT
CASSSSFPPTDTQYF
>NA|TRBJ2-7|TRBD1|TRBV11-3
TGTGCCAGCCGACAGGGAACTGGCGAGCAGTACTTC
CASRQGTGEQYF
>NA|TRBJ2-7|NA|TRBV4-3
TGCGCCAGCAGCCAAACCCACCAGGCTACCTACGAGCAGTACTTC
CASSQTHQATYEQYF
>NA|TRBJ2-1|NA|TRBV25-1
TGTGCCAGCAGTGAAGACTCAGACAGCTCCTACAATGAGCAGTTCTTC
CASSEDSDSSYNEQFF
>NA|TRBJ2-7|NA|TRBV21-1
TGTGCCAGCAGCAAAGGAACTAGGGACTTCGAGGGTAGAGGATACGAGCAGTACTTC
CASSKGTRDFEGRGYEQYF
>NA|TRBJ1-1|NA|TRBV29-1
TGCAGCGTTGAAACGGGGAACACTGAAGCTTTCTTT
CSVETGNTEAFF
>NA|TRBJ1-5|NA|TRBV27
TGTGCCAGCAGTATACAGGGAGGGGATCAGCCCCAGCATTTT
CASSIQGGDQPQHF
>NA|TRBJ2-5|NA|TRBV7-8
TGTGCCAGCAGCTTAGTTCGTAGCGGAAACCAAGAGACCCAGTACTTC
CASSLVRSGNQETQYF
>NA|TRBJ2-1|TRBD1|TRBV15
TGTGCCACCAGCACCGGGACAGGCCGACAGTTCTTC
CATSTGTGRQFF
>NA|TRBJ2-7|NA|TRBV27
TGTGCCAGCAGTTTACGGACGGCGGGATTTGCCTACGAGCAGTACTTC
CASSLRTAGFAYEQYF
>NA|TRBJ1-5|TRBD1|TRBV10-3
TGTGCCATCAGTGAAGGGACAGCCCCCTATAGCAATCAGCCCCAGCATTTT
CAISEGTAPYSNQPQHF